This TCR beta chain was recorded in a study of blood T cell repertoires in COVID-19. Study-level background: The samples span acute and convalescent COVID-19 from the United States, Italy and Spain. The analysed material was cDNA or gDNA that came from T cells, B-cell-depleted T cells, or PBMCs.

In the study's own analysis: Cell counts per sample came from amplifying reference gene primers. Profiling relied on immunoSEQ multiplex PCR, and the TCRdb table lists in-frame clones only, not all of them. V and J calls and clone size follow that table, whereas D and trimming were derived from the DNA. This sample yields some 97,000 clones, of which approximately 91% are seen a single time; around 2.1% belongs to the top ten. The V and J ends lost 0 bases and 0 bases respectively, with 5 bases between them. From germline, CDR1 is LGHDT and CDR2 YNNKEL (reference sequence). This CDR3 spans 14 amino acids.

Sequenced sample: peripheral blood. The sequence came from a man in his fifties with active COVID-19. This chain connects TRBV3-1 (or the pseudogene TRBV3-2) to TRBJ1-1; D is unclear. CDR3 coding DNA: TGTGCCAGCAGCCAAGAATCAGTGAACACTGAAGCTTTCTTT. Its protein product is CASSQESVNTEAFF.